A single sample is the source of the 32 T cell receptor beta chains below, sequenced in a study of beta chain features in type 1 diabetes. Study observations and caveats: All four CD4+ subsets of Type 1 diabetes patients contained TCRB CDR3s that were moderately but significantly shorter.

These receptors' targets are unknown. The entirety of the isolated RNA underwent reverse transcription, so expressed TCRB transcripts were sequenced. Clones were read by immunoSEQ multiplex PCR, and TCRdb kept only the in-frame ones, dropping some. The sample contains some 640,000 clones, about an eighth of which appear only once. The sequenced sample consisted of naive CD4+ T cells from blood. The source is a man between 18 and 29 years old with type 1 diabetes.

A few counts support this clone. The chain joins TRBV6-5 to TRBJ1-2, with D tentatively TRBD1 (6 bases). Germline V gene data show CDR1 as MNHEY and CDR2 as SVGAGI. The ends were cut back, 0 bases at V and 9 bases at J, with 14 bases in the middle. The CDR3 has 14 residues. CDR3 amino acids: CASSYSWTDIRYTF. CDR3 coding DNA: TGTGCCAGCAGTTACTCGTGGACAGATATACGCTACACCTTC.

There are a few counts of this clone. The V and J genes are TRBV2 and TRBJ1-1; a possible D gene is TRBD1 (6 bases). Germline CDR1 is SNHLY and CDR2 is FYNNEI. With 4 bases removed from V and 3 bases from J, the gap between germline ends came to 9 bases. The CDR3 runs 13 residues. The CDR3 region has the DNA TGTGCCAGCAGTGGCCAGGGGCACACTGAAGCTTTCTTT. Its translation: CASSGQGHTEAFF.

This chain connects TRBV5-1 to TRBJ1-4; 7 bases map to TRBD1. CDR3 length: 14 residues. The germline V gene has CDR1 SGHRS and CDR2 YFSETQ. Losses at the gene ends were 2 bases for V and 5 bases for J; bases not matched to a gene: 3. The CDR3 is CASSLQGYNEKLFF. CDR3 nucleotide sequence: TGCGCCAGCAGCTTACAGGGGTACAATGAAAAACTGTTTTTT.

This clone turned up a few times. The chain has TRBV25-1 and TRBJ2-5, with D perhaps assigned TRBD1 or TRBD2 (5 bases each). The closer fit of TRBJ2-7 to the DNA end suggests the J call may be wrong. CDR3 size: 13 residues. Germline CDR1 MGHDK, CDR2 SYGVNS. Written as DNA, the CDR3 is TGTGCCAGCAGCCCGGGACCCGCCAACGAGCAGTACTTC. Its protein is CASSPGPANEQYF.

The genes are TRBV10-3 and TRBJ2-7; 8 positions match TRBD1. V lost 2 bases and J lost 3; bases outside the gene matches: 3. The CDR3 has 14 residues. Germline V lookup: CDR1 ENHRY, CDR2 SYGVKD. CDR3 protein: CAISEGQGVYEQYF. In DNA form, the CDR3 reads TGTGCCATCAGTGAGGGACAGGGAGTCTACGAGCAGTACTTC.

About this clone itself: A junction end diverges from the germline sequence, so it may reflect a read error. V is TRBV5-6 and J is TRBJ2-5; D ambiguous. This CDR3 spans 12 amino acids. The germline V gene encodes CDR1 SGHDT and CDR2 YYEEEE. DNA for the CDR3: TGTGCCAGCAGCTTGAACCAGGAGACCCAGTACTTC. This sequence encodes CASSLNQETQYF.

This clone was observed a handful of times. The gene calls are TRBV5-6 and TRBJ2-1, with 9 bases lining up with TRBD2. Germline V gives CDR1 SGHDT, CDR2 YYEEEE. V was clipped by 6 bases and J by 9 bases; unmatched bases: 13. The CDR3 is 15 amino acids. CDR3 nucleotides: TGTGCCAGCACCTTCGATCTTAGCGGGAGACGTGAGCAGTTCTTC. It encodes CASTFDLSGRREQFF.

The V gene is TRBV9, the J gene TRBJ2-1; D is ambiguous. The ends were cut back, 0 bases at V and 2 bases at J, with 6 bases in the middle. Germline lookup yields CDR1 SGDLS and CDR2 YYNGEE. The CDR3 consists of 14 residues. The CDR3 region is CASSVGDTYNEQFF. In nucleotides, the CDR3 is TGTGCCAGCAGCGTAGGTGACACCTACAATGAGCAGTTCTTC.

The rearrangement uses TRBV30 and TRBJ1-5; 7 bases are a match to TRBD1. CDR1 is GTSNPN, CDR2 SVGIG, per germline (reference sequence). V trimming: 2 bases; J trimming: 7 bases; junction bases outside the gene matches: 5. The CDR3 has 13 amino acids. The DNA of the CDR3 is TGTGCCTGGAGTTTTACAGGGGACCAGCCCCAGCATTTT. This codes for CAWSFTGDQPQHF.

In its sample, this clone was seen a few times. This chain uses TRBV21-1 with TRBJ2-3; the D call TRBD2 from the table was never checked on the DNA. TRBV21-1 is termed a pseudogene. The CDR3 is 15 residues long. The CDR3 here is CASSKRLAGSDTQYF. CDR3 nucleotide sequence: TGTGCCAGCAGCAAAAGGCTAGCGGGATCAGATACGCAGTATTTT.

The chain uses TRBV7-9 and TRBJ1-5; tentatively, D is TRBD1 (5 bases). Between the trimmed V and J ends, which lost 0 bases and 5 bases, there was a span of 11 bases. The CDR3 spans 15 residues. The V gene's germline CDR1 is SEHNR and CDR2 FQNEAQ (reference sequence). CDR3 nucleotide sequence: TGTGCCAGCAGCTTAGCGCGGGGGGAAGATCAGCCCCAGCATTTT. Protein: CASSLARGEDQPQHF.

CDR3 region: CASSFERGRDTGELFF. In DNA form, the CDR3 reads TGCGCCAGCAGCTTCGAAAGGGGCAGGGACACCGGGGAGCTGTTTTTT. This chain joins TRBV5-1 and TRBJ2-2, with D perhaps TRBD1 (5 bases). Per the germline V gene, CDR1 is SGHRS and CDR2 is YFSETQ. This CDR3 is built from 16 residues. V lost 2 bases and J 3 bases, leaving 14 bases between the germline ends.

This clone appeared a few times. V and J are TRBV7-2 and TRBJ2-1, with TRBD2 matching over 8 bases. The length of the CDR3 is 15 residues. The germline CDR1 and CDR2 sequences are SGHTA and FQGNSA. Unmatched junction bases numbered 3, after V lost 1 base and J lost 4 bases. CDR3 DNA: TGTGCCAGCAGCTTAGTAGCTAGCGGGTACAATGAGCAGTTCTTC. Amino acids: CASSLVASGYNEQFF.

The chain is built from TRBV14 and TRBJ2-3; D remains ambiguous. Germline lookup yields CDR1 SGHDN and CDR2 FVKESK. V lost 1 base and J lost 6, with 8 bases in between. The length of the CDR3 is 13 residues. CDR3 sequence: CASSQVGVDTQYF. CDR3 DNA: TGTGCCAGCAGCCAAGTGGGTGTGGATACGCAGTATTTT.

This clone appeared a few times. This rearrangement joins TRBV19 to TRBJ1-4, with D perhaps matching TRBD1 (6 bases). CDR1 is LNHDA, CDR2 SQIVND, per germline (reference sequence). This CDR3 comprises 11 residues. Trimming stripped 10 bases from V and 8 bases from J, with 11 bases between. As DNA, the CDR3 is TGTGCCACTAACACAGGGGAAAAACTGTTTTTT. Translated: CATNTGEKLFF.

J is TRBJ2-1 and V is TRBV15, with D uncertain. The length of the CDR3 is 13 residues. The germline V and J ends were trimmed by 1 base and 6 bases, with 7 bases remaining between them. Germline CDR1 and CDR2: LNHNV and YYDKDF (reference sequence). The CDR3 reads CATSRVVVNEQFF. CDR3 bases: TGTGCCACCAGCAGAGTGGTCGTCAATGAGCAGTTCTTC.

This clone has more than one count but fewer than ten. Distinct nucleotide sequences in the sample also encode this CDR3. The rearrangement joins TRBV30 to TRBJ1-2; 8 bases align to TRBD1. Germline lookup yields CDR1 GTSNPN and CDR2 SVGIG (reference sequence). Trimming took 2 bases from V and 2 from J; bases not matched to a gene: 1. The CDR3 has 13 amino acids. The CDR3: CAWSRDRNYGYTF. Here the CDR3 DNA reads TGTGCCTGGAGTCGGGACAGGAACTATGGCTACACCTTC.

This chain joins TRBV25-1 and TRBJ1-5; D remains unclear. The CDR3 is made up of 15 amino acids. Trimming took off 7 bases at V and 0 bases at J, with 13 bases between the two ends. Germline V gives CDR1 MGHDK, CDR2 SYGVNS. CDR3 protein: CASKFGSGSNQPQHF. The CDR3, as DNA: TGTGCCAGCAAATTCGGTTCAGGTAGCAATCAGCCCCAGCATTTT. The whole variable domain, filled in from reference TRBV25-1 and TRBJ1-5, reads EADIYQTPRYLVIGTGKKITLECSQTMGHDKMYWYQQDPGMELHLIHYSYGVNSTEKGDLSSESTVSRIRTEHFPLTLESARPSHTSQYLCASKFGSGSNQPQHFGDGTRLSIL.

V and J are TRBV7-2 and TRBJ2-7, with D hard to call. The CDR3 totals 14 residues. Per germline, CDR1 SGHTA and CDR2 FQGNSA. Trimming removed 2 bases at V and 3 bases at J, with 11 bases between. The CDR3 DNA is TGTGCCAGCAGCTTATTGTGGCAGAACTACGAGCAGTACTTC. Protein sequence: CASSLLWQNYEQYF.

The sample holds a few counts of this clone. The chain has TRBV5-1 and TRBJ1-4; perhaps TRBD1 as D (6 bases). The V gene lost 0 bases and the J gene lost 0 bases, with 6 bases spanning the gap. The germline V gene encodes CDR1 SGHRS and CDR2 YFSETQ. This CDR3 has 15 amino acids. CDR3 nucleotides: TGCGCCAGCAGCTTGGACAGGGCAACTAATGAAAAACTGTTTTTT. It is translated as CASSLDRATNEKLFF.

This clone has more than one count but fewer than ten. Other DNA sequences in this sample translate to the same CDR3. This rearrangement joins TRBV29-1 to TRBJ1-4; 7 nucleotides match TRBD1. Germline V gene sequence: CDR1 SQVTM, CDR2 ANQGSEA. The CDR3 runs 12 residues. V dropped 7 bases and J dropped 3; count of bases not matched to a gene: 2. The CDR3 sequence: CSAGQSNEKLFF. DNA of the CDR3: TGCAGCGCGGGACAGTCTAATGAAAAACTGTTTTTT.

The rearrangement joins TRBV25-1 to TRBJ2-7; 9 bases agree with TRBD1. Looked up from germline, CDR1 is MGHDK and CDR2 is SYGVNS. The V and J ends lost 8 bases and 2 bases, in that order; junction bases with no gene match: 4. This CDR3 is built from 13 residues. CDR3: CASLRTGAYEQYF. Here the CDR3 DNA reads TGTGCCAGCCTCCGGACAGGGGCCTACGAGCAGTACTTC.

V gene TRBV7-9 combines with J gene TRBJ2-5; tentatively, D is TRBD1 or TRBD2 (5 bases each). V shed 5 bases and J shed 0 bases, with 16 bases lying between them. The CDR3 is 16 amino acids. CDR1 and CDR2 (germline): SEHNR, FQNEAQ (reference sequence). The CDR3 loop reads CASSTPLGVYQETQYF. The DNA for the CDR3 is TGTGCCAGCAGCACCCCCTTGGGGGTATACCAAGAGACCCAGTACTTC. The whole variable domain, remainder taken from reference TRBV7-9 and TRBJ2-5, is DTGVSQNPRHKITKRGQNVTFRCDPISEHNRLYWYRQTLGQGPEFLTYFQNEAQLEKSRLLSDRFSAERPKGSFSTLEIQRTEQGDSAMYLCASSTPLGVYQETQYFGPGTRLLVL.

The chain joins TRBV5-5 to TRBJ1-5; tentatively, D is TRBD1 (6 bases). CDR3 length: 14 amino acids. CDR1 is SGHKS and CDR2 is YYEKEE in the germline V gene (reference sequence). Deletions cut 3 bases from V and 5 bases from J, with 12 bases between. CDR3 sequence reads: CASSSGTTDQPQHF. CDR3 DNA: TGTGCCAGCAGCTCCGGGACAACCGATCAGCCCCAGCATTTT. The whole variable domain, remainder taken from reference TRBV5-5 and TRBJ1-5, is DAGVTQSPTHLIKTRGQQVTLRCSPISGHKSVSWYQQVLGQGPQFIFQYYEKEERGRGNFPDRFSARQFPNYSSELNVNALLLGDSALYLCASSSGTTDQPQHFGDGTRLSIL.

The sample holds a few counts of this clone. The chain combines TRBV10-3 with TRBJ2-1; D gene uncertain. Trimming took 0 bases from V and 2 from J, leaving 8 bases between them. The CDR3 spans 15 residues. The germline CDR1 and CDR2 sequences are ENHRY and SYGVKD. The DNA of the CDR3 is TGTGCCATCAGTGAGTCGGCCGGAACCTACAATGAGCAGTTCTTC. It specifies CAISESAGTYNEQFF.

This sequence joins TRBV30 and TRBJ1-5; D ambiguous. Per germline, CDR1 GTSNPN and CDR2 SVGIG (reference sequence). The CDR3 sequence is 14 residues long. V gave up 7 bases and J gave up 2 bases, with 15 bases separating them. The CDR3 DNA sequence: TGTGCCTACCTGGACGTCCACGGCAATCAGCCCCAGCATTTT. Its protein product is CAYLDVHGNQPQHF. Using reference TRBV30 and TRBJ1-5 for the parts outside the CDR3, the full variable domain is SQTIHQWPATLVQPVGSPLSLECTVEGTSNPNLYWYRQAAGRGLQLLFYSVGIGQISSEVPQNLSASRPQDRQFILSSKKLLLSDSGFYLCAYLDVHGNQPQHFGDGTRLSIL.

The rearrangement links TRBV4-2 to TRBJ2-5, with 7 positions matching TRBD1. Germline trimming cut 4 bases from V and 0 bases from J; bases unmatched to any gene: 2. In germline, CDR1 is LGHNA, CDR2 YNFKEQ. This CDR3 region has 14 residues. The DNA of the CDR3 is TGTGCCAGCAGCCCGGGACAGAACCAAGAGACCCAGTACTTC. Residues: CASSPGQNQETQYF.

This clone was detected a few times. The chain links TRBV7-8 to TRBJ2-7; D gene ambiguous. The CDR3 extends over 14 amino acids. V was pared by 1 base and J by 3 bases, with 10 bases between. From germline, CDR1 is SGHVS and CDR2 FQNEAQ. The CDR3 sequence: CASSLVQQSYEQYF. Here the CDR3 DNA reads TGTGCCAGCAGCTTAGTCCAGCAAAGCTACGAGCAGTACTTC.

This clone was detected a few times. The CDR3 coding sequence is TGTGCCAGCAGTTCCGCCGGGACAGGGTTAGGCATTCAGTACTTC. Translated, it gives CASSSAGTGLGIQYF. The J gene is TRBJ2-4, the V gene TRBV28; 9 bases fit TRBD1. The CDR3 is made up of 15 amino acids. The V and J ends lost 4 bases and 9 bases, in that order; junction bases with no gene match: 10. Germline V gives CDR1 MDHEN, CDR2 SYDVKM.

This clone was counted between two and nine times. V usage is TRBV19 and J usage is TRBJ1-1; the D gene is possibly TRBD1 (6 bases). CDR1 and CDR2 from the germline V gene are LNHDA and SQIVND (reference sequence). V dropped 8 bases and J dropped 4 bases, with 11 bases sitting between them. The CDR3 has 12 amino acids. The CDR3: CASLGRGTEAFF. The CDR3 nucleotides read TGTGCCAGTTTGGGCAGGGGCACTGAAGCTTTCTTT.

Details on this clone: Other DNA sequences in the same sample also yield this CDR3. CDR3 in amino acids: CASSSPGLGVETQYF. Here the CDR3 DNA reads TGTGCCAGCAGCTCACCGGGACTGGGAGTAGAGACCCAGTACTTC. The chain has TRBV7-9 and TRBJ2-5, with D perhaps matching TRBD2 (6 bases). The CDR3 runs to 15 residues. V was shortened by 4 bases and J by 4 bases, with 16 bases between the two germline ends. Germline lookup yields CDR1 SEHNR and CDR2 FQNEAQ (reference sequence).

In its sample, this clone was seen a few times. This chain connects TRBV28 to TRBJ2-1, with 8 nucleotides matching TRBD1. V shed 6 bases and J 15 bases; nucleotides not matched to a gene: 7. The CDR3 runs to 11 residues. CDR1 and CDR2 from the germline V gene are MDHEN and SYDVKM. CDR3 sequence (DNA): TGTGCCAGCAGGGGGACAGGATTTCGGTTCTTC. This translates into CASRGTGFRFF.